The subject of this entry is one TCR beta chain. The antigen remains undetermined. No infections or other immune events were documented during collection. Measured with immunoSEQ multiplex PCR; TCRdb has only the in-frame clones, and not every one. This sample has tens of thousands of clones; 88% occur once, and the top ten carry approximately 5.3%. This sample was included in a study of identifying expanded T cells in peripheral blood. Whole-study results and caveats: Across healthy donors, higher total template counts meant significantly greater roughly 2-week count variance. Differentially abundant clones: around 1.1 between replicates, 15 to 17 at about two weeks, 18 to 20 at four.

This sequence was found in a person aged 18 to 75 in good health. The specimen was blood.

The CDR3 sequence: CASSKGGSGNFYEQYF. For the CDR3, the DNA is TGTGCCAGCAGCAAGGGGGGTAGCGGGAACTTCTACGAGCAGTACTTC. J is TRBJ2-7 and V is TRBV27, with 8 nucleotides matching TRBD2. CDR1 and CDR2 from the germline V gene are MNHEY and SMNVEV (reference sequence). J gave up 3 bases and V 6 bases, and 13 bases lay outside the gene matches. The CDR3 loop spans 16 amino acids.